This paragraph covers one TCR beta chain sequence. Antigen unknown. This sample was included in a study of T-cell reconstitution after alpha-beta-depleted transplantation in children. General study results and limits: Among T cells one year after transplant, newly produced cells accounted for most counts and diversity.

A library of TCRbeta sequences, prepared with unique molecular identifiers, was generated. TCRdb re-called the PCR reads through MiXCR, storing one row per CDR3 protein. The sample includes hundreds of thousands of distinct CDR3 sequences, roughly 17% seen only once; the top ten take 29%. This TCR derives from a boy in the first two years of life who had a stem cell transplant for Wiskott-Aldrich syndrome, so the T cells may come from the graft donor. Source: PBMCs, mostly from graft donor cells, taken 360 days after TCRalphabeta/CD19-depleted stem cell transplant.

Here the CDR3 reads CASSLLTGLQLARIGEQYF. CDR3 DNA: TGTGCCAGCAGCCTCCTGACAGGCTTGCAACTAGCGAGGATCGGCGAGCAGTACTTC. The chain couples TRBV14 to TRBJ2-7; perhaps TRBD2 as D (7 bases). The V end was cut by 4 bases, the J end by 6 bases, with 31 bases between. This CDR3 comprises 19 residues. Germline CDR1 reads SGHDN; CDR2 reads FVKESK. The whole variable domain, filled in from reference TRBV14 and TRBJ2-7, reads EAGVTQFPSHSVIEKGQTVTLRCDPISGHDNLYWYRRVMGKEIKFLLHFVKESKQDESGMPNNRFLAERTGGTYSTLKVQPAELEDSGVYFCASSLLTGLQLARIGEQYFGPGTRLTVT.